The clone carrying this TCR beta chain was observed a single time. Its antigen is unknown. This sample was taken from a study of cytomegalovirus exposure and HLA in healthy donors. Findings of the study overall: A classifier reportedly called cytomegalovirus status with high sensitivity and specificity. There were a few CMV-associated chains whose specificity for CMV antigens was confirmed in vitro.

CDR1 is WNHNN, CDR2 SYGVQD, per germline (reference sequence). Trimming stripped 3 bases from V and 11 bases from J, with 19 bases between. This CDR3 contains 14 residues. With 60 Vbeta and 13 Jbeta primers, the PCR was carried out. The table came from immunoSEQ multiplex PCR; TCRdb's copy has only in-frame clones and leaves some out. The repertoire consists of 200,000 to 250,000 clones, with around 75% occurring once and the leading ten covering 1.5% to 2%. The sequencing input was PBMCs. This TCR was recovered from a woman aged 30 to 39 in good health and CMV-seronegative. The rearrangement uses TRBV10-1 and TRBJ2-5; TRBD2 is a possible D gene (6 bases). The DNA of the CDR3 is TGCGCCAGCAGTGACACCTCTCCGGGGGAAGAGCAGTACTTC. Residues: CASSDTSPGEEQYF.